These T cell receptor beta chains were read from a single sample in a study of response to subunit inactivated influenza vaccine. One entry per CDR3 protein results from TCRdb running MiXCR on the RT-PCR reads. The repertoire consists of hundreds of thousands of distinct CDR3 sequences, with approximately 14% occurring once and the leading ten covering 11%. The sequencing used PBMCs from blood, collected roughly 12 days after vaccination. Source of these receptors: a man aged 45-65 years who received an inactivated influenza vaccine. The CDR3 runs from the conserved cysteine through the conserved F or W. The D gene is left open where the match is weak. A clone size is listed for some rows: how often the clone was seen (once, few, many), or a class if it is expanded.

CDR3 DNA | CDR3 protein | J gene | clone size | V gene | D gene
TGTGCCACCAGCAGAGATCGGGCTGGCAATCAGCCCCAGCATTTT | CATSRDRAGNQPQHF | TRBJ1-5 | few | TRBV15 | NA
TGTGCCAGCAGTGAATTTGGCGGGGGTCGCGGGGAGCAGTTCTTC | CASSEFGGGRGEQFF | TRBJ2-1 | few | TRBV25-1 | TRBD2
TGTGCCAGTGGTAGCCTAGCCGGACGGATGAACACTGAAGCTTTCTTT | CASGSLAGRMNTEAFF | TRBJ1-1 | NA | TRBV19 | NA
TGTGCCAGCAGTTCCCCCAGGACTAGCGGAAGAACCGGGGAGCTGTTTTTT | CASSSPRTSGRTGELFF | TRBJ2-2 | NA | TRBV27 | TRBD2
TGTGCCAGCAGTGTAACGACAGGGTTCGCCAAAAACATTCAGTACTTC | CASSVTTGFAKNIQYF | TRBJ2-4 | NA | TRBV25-1 | TRBD1
TGTGCCAGCAGTTACTACCCAGACAATGAGCAGTTCTTC | CASSYYPDNEQFF | TRBJ2-1 | NA | TRBV6-5 | NA
TGTGCCAGCAGTTTATCTGTACAGAACAATGAGCAGTTCTTC | CASSLSVQNNEQFF | TRBJ2-1 | few | TRBV27 | NA
TGTGCCAGCGAGCGGGAGGGTCGGACAGATACGCAGTATTTT | CASEREGRTDTQYF | TRBJ2-3 | NA | TRBV2 | TRBD2
TGTGCCAGCAGCACCACCTACGAGCAGTACTTC | CASSTTYEQYF | TRBJ2-7 | many | TRBV12-3/TRBV12-4 | NA
TGCAGCGTTGTCCTAGCGGGAGAAGAGACCCAGTACTTC | CSVVLAGEETQYF | TRBJ2-5 | NA | TRBV29-1 | TRBD2
TGTGCCAGCAGTTTATCGGGCGGAGCCTATGGCTACACCTTC | CASSLSGGAYGYTF | TRBJ1-2 | many | TRBV27 | NA
TGTGCCAGCAGCCCCCGGACAGGCTCGGAGACCCAGTACTTC | CASSPRTGSETQYF | TRBJ2-5 | NA | TRBV7-7 | TRBD1
TGTGCCTGGAAAGGACTTAGGAGGGAGCAGTTCTTC | CAWKGLRREQFF | TRBJ2-1 | NA | TRBV30 | NA
TGTGCCAGCAGTTACCCTGGACAGCTCTACTCTGGGGCCAACGTCCTGACTTTC | CASSYPGQLYSGANVLTF | TRBJ2-6 | NA | TRBV6-2/TRBV6-3 | NA
TGCAGTGCAACATCTAGCGGGGGAATAGGGGAGACCCAGTACTTC | CSATSSGGIGETQYF | TRBJ2-5 | NA | TRBV20-1 | TRBD2
TGCGCCAGCAGCTTGTGGGGGAATGGGGATCCTGAAGCTTTCTTT | CASSLWGNGDPEAFF | TRBJ1-1 | many | TRBV5-1 | NA
TGTGCCATCACCCCCGGGACAGGGGACTACGAGCAGTACTTC | CAITPGTGDYEQYF | TRBJ2-7 | NA | TRBV10-3 | TRBD1
TGTGCCACCAGCGGACGGACTGGTTATGGCTACACCTTC | CATSGRTGYGYTF | TRBJ1-2 | few | TRBV24-1 | NA
TGTGCCATCAGTGAGTCTTTTGACCTAAGGGGTGAGCAGTTCTTC | CAISESFDLRGEQFF | TRBJ2-1 | few | TRBV10-3 | NA
TGCAGCGTTGGGAGTGGGGCTTACTATGGCTACACCTTC | CSVGSGAYYGYTF | TRBJ1-2 | NA | TRBV29-1 | NA
TGTGCCAGCAGCCTGACAACGGGACAGCCCCAGCATTTT | CASSLTTGQPQHF | TRBJ1-5 | many | TRBV6-1 | NA
TGCGCCAGCAGCCAAGAGTCTAGCGGCCAAGAGACCCAGTACTTC | CASSQESSGQETQYF | TRBJ2-5 | few | TRBV4-3 | TRBD2
TGTGCCAGCAGCTACGTTAGACTAGCGGGAGCCACCGGGGAGCTGTTTTTT | CASSYVRLAGATGELFF | TRBJ2-2 | NA | TRBV3-1 | TRBD2
TGTGCCAGCAGTCGCCACTCAGTGGGGACTCTATCCTACGAGCAGTACTTC | CASSRHSVGTLSYEQYF | TRBJ2-7 | NA | TRBV28 | NA
TGTGCCAGCAGCGTAGCTACCGGGCCTGGGGCCAACGTCCTGACTTTC | CASSVATGPGANVLTF | TRBJ2-6 | NA | TRBV9 | NA
TGTGCCAGCAGTATGGCCGGGGAGCTGTTTTTT | CASSMAGELFF | TRBJ2-2 | few | TRBV6-5 | NA
TGTGCCAGCAGCTTAGTCGACGGAATCCCTAGGGGCTTC | CASSLVDGIPRGF | TRBJ2-7 | few | TRBV11-2 | NA
TGTGCCAGCAGCGCTCAGACAGGGGTCCAAGAGACCCAGTACTTC | CASSAQTGVQETQYF | TRBJ2-5 | many | TRBV7-2 | TRBD1
TGTGCCAGCAGACACCGACGGACTAGCTGGCCAGATACGCAGTATTTT | CASRHRRTSWPDTQYF | TRBJ2-3 | NA | TRBV6-2/TRBV6-3 | TRBD2
TGTGCCAGCAGCTTACCCTTTAACACTGAAGCTTTCTTT | CASSLPFNTEAFF | TRBJ1-1 | NA | TRBV11-2 | NA
TGTGCCAGCAGGTATAGCGGGGCCTACGAGCAGTACTTC | CASRYSGAYEQYF | TRBJ2-7 | many | TRBV7-2 | TRBD2
TGCAGCGTTGAAGAAACCCTTAGCGGGAGGGCCCAAGAGACCCAGTACTTC | CSVEETLSGRAQETQYF | TRBJ2-5 | many | TRBV29-1 | TRBD2
TGTGCCAGCAGTCTGCGACAGGGATCGGCCGGGGTGGATACGCAGTATTTT | CASSLRQGSAGVDTQYF | TRBJ2-3 | NA | TRBV28 | TRBD1
TGTGCCTGGAGTGTGAAGTTTGGTGAAAAACTGTTTTTT | CAWSVKFGEKLFF | TRBJ1-4 | NA | TRBV30 | NA
TGCGCCAGCAGCCAAGATACCGGGTACGAGACCCAGTACTTC | CASSQDTGYETQYF | TRBJ2-5 | NA | TRBV4-3 | NA
TGTGCCAGCAGTTCCCAAGCGGACAGAGCTGCCTACAATGAGCAGTTCTTC | CASSSQADRAAYNEQFF | TRBJ2-1 | many | TRBV7-8 | NA
TGTGCCAGCAGTCTCCTCGCCCAAGGGGGCGAGCAGTACTTC | CASSLLAQGGEQYF | TRBJ2-7 | few | TRBV28 | NA
TGTGCCAGCAGCGCCCTGCGGGGTTCCTACAATGAGCAGTTCTTC | CASSALRGSYNEQFF | TRBJ2-1 | NA | TRBV7-9 | NA
TGCAGTGCTACCAAGGGGGTCGTAAATTCACCCCTCCACTTT | CSATKGVVNSPLHF | TRBJ1-6 | few | TRBV20-1 | NA